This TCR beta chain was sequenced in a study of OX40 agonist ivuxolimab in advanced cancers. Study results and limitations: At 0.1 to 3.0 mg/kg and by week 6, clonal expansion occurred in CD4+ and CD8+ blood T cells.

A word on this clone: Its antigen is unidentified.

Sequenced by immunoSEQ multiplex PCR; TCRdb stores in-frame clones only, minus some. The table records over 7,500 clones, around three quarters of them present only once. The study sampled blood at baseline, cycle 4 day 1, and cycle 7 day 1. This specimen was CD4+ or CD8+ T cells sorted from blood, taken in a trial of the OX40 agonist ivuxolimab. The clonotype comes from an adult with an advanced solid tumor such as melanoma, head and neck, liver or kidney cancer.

This CDR3 is CASSPAPGAGYEQYF. CDR3 nucleotide sequence: TGTGCCAGCAGCCCAGCACCGGGAGCCGGGTACGAGCAGTACTTC. The chain is built from TRBV5-6 and TRBJ2-7; TRBD2 might be the D (6 bases). CDR3 size: 15 residues. CDR1 and CDR2 (germline): SGHDT, YYEEEE. V was pared by 4 bases and J by 4 bases, with 18 bases between.